The clone carrying this T cell receptor (beta chain) showed up many times. Its specificity is not known. TCRdb reanalysed the 5' RACE reads using MiXCR and keeps one entry per CDR3 protein. This table holds 150,000 to 200,000 distinct CDR3 sequences, 9.5% to 13% found once. This sample was included in a study of CD8 T cells in ankylosing spondylitis. The CDR3 runs to 13 residues. CDR1 and CDR2 from the germline V gene are SQVTM and ANQGSEA. The ends were cut back, 6 bases at V and 3 bases at J, with 12 bases in the middle. Findings of the study overall: Matched ankylosing spondylitis synovial fluid reportedly contained a significantly enriched population of disease-linked clones. The study identified a TCR beta motif of under 10 highly homologous variants that appeared characteristic of ankylosing spondylitis blood.

This TCR was sampled from a male donor with ankylosing spondylitis or in good health (not recorded which). The rearrangement links TRBV29-1 to TRBJ1-5; TRBD1 might be the D (6 bases). Sequenced sample: blood, either unsorted or a sorted T cell fraction (not recorded which). The CDR3 protein is CSVARDINQPQHF. The CDR3 bases are TGCAGCGTCGCTAGGGACATCAATCAGCCCCAGCATTTT. The entire variable domain, with the rest obtained from reference TRBV29-1 and TRBJ1-5, is as follows: SAVISQKPSRDICQRGTSLTIQCQVDSQVTMMFWYRQQPGQSLTLIATANQGSEATYESGFVIDKFPISRPNLTFSTLTVSNMSPEDSSIYLCSVARDINQPQHFGDGTRLSIL.